The 29 T cell receptor beta chains listed next were all sequenced from one sample in a study of shared clonotypes between healthy human individuals. Sequenced by immunoSEQ multiplex PCR; TCRdb stores in-frame clones only, minus some. The repertoire has about 2.3 million clones, 85% to 95% of them found once; the top ten carry 0.39%. The sample consisted of naive CD4+ T cells from PBMCs. As to subset: CD45RA+ positively selected. These TCRs come from a man aged 18 to 29 in good health. Some clones in this sample may be carry-over from other donors' samples.

This clone was detected once. Additional DNA sequences in this sample encode the identical CDR3. This CDR3 is CASSLVGVGNTIYF. The DNA of the CDR3 is TGCGCCAGCAGCTTGGTAGGGGTTGGAAACACCATATATTTT. This rearrangement joins TRBV5-1 to TRBJ1-3, with D possibly TRBD1 on 5 matching bases. Germline CDR1 is SGHRS and CDR2 is YFSETQ. This CDR3 is built from 14 residues. V lost 0 bases and J 3 bases, leaving 7 bases between the germline ends.

The CDR3 is CASSRDRSGNTIYF. The CDR3 DNA is TGCGCCAGCAGCCGGGACAGATCTGGAAACACCATATATTTT. This chain connects TRBV5-1 to TRBJ1-3; 7 bases agree with TRBD1. The CDR3 runs to 14 residues. V dropped 4 bases and J dropped 1; count of bases not matched to a gene: 2. The germline CDR1 and CDR2 sequences are SGHRS and YFSETQ.

This clone has only one observation. The chain carries TRBV28 and TRBJ1-2; D possibly corresponds to TRBD1 (5 bases). The CDR3 totals 14 residues. The germline gives CDR1 MDHEN, CDR2 SYDVKM. The ends were cut back, 2 bases at V and 8 bases at J, with 15 bases in the middle. The CDR3 reads CASSLVEQAFGYTF. The CDR3 region has the DNA TGTGCCAGCAGTTTAGTCGAACAGGCATTCGGCTACACCTTC.

This rearrangement joins TRBV30 to TRBJ2-7; D is uncertain. The V end was cut by 5 bases, the J end by 4 bases, with 12 bases between. The germline gives CDR1 GTSNPN, CDR2 SVGIG (reference sequence). CDR3 length: 12 residues. The CDR3 nucleotides are TGTGCCTGGGGTGCGGTCAAATACGAGCAGTACTTC. As protein: CAWGAVKYEQYF.

This clone appeared once. This chain uses TRBV28 with TRBJ1-1; D may be TRBD1 (5 bases). Germline V gives CDR1 MDHEN, CDR2 SYDVKM. V was shortened by 7 bases and J by 5 bases, with 17 bases between the two germline ends. This CDR3 has 14 residues. The CDR3 DNA reads TGTGCCAGCACCCCGGGGCCCGGGGGGACTGAAGCTTTCTTT. Translation gives CASTPGPGGTEAFF.

The CDR3 loop is CASSLEGRLAKNIQYF. In DNA form, the CDR3 reads TGCGCCAGCAGCTTGGAGGGCAGATTAGCCAAAAACATTCAGTACTTC. The V gene is TRBV5-1, the J gene TRBJ2-4; D gene uncertain. This CDR3 spans 16 amino acids. Trimming removed 0 bases from V and 0 bases from J, with 10 bases in between. Germline-derived CDR1 and CDR2 are SGHRS and YFSETQ.

V is TRBV9 and J is TRBJ2-1; perhaps TRBD2 as D (6 bases). Germline V gene sequence: CDR1 SGDLS, CDR2 YYNGEE. The CDR3 covers 14 residues. The V gene lost 6 bases and the J gene lost 9 bases, with 19 bases spanning the gap. CDR3: CASTLSASAVEQFF. CDR3 sequence (DNA): TGTGCCAGCACCCTGTCGGCTAGCGCCGTTGAGCAGTTCTTC.

The chain carries TRBV7-2 and TRBJ1-4; D gene ambiguous. The germline V gene has CDR1 SGHTA and CDR2 FQGNSA. The V gene lost 1 base and the J gene lost 6 bases, with 9 bases spanning the gap. CDR3 size: 14 residues. CDR3 sequence reads: CASSLGGEDEKLFF. The CDR3 DNA follows: TGTGCCAGCAGCTTAGGAGGAGAGGATGAAAAACTGTTTTTT.

The V and J genes are TRBV27 and TRBJ1-5; D unclear. In germline, CDR1 is MNHEY, CDR2 SMNVEV (reference sequence). The CDR3 spans 12 residues. V was trimmed by 8 bases and J by 7 bases, leaving 12 bases between them. CDR3 protein: CASGSGWQPQHF. DNA for the CDR3: TGTGCCAGCGGCTCGGGTTGGCAGCCCCAGCATTTT.

The chain has TRBV5-4 and TRBJ2-2; TRBD2 might be the D (6 bases). Trimming removed 4 bases from V and 5 bases from J, with 9 bases in between. The CDR3 contains 13 residues. Germline V gene data show CDR1 as SGHNT and CDR2 as YYREEE (reference sequence). The CDR3 DNA is TGTGCCAGCAGCCCGGGGACTACCGGGGAGCTGTTTTTT. Protein product: CASSPGTTGELFF.

The chain uses TRBV5-1 and TRBJ2-5; D perhaps matches TRBD1 (5 bases). Germline CDR1 SGHRS, CDR2 YFSETQ. Trimming removed 0 bases at V and 5 bases at J, with 17 bases between. This CDR3 is built from 16 residues. The CDR3 loop reads CASSLAGWQGTETQYF. CDR3 coding DNA: TGCGCCAGCAGCTTGGCAGGTTGGCAGGGCACGGAGACCCAGTACTTC. Based on the CDR3 plus reference TRBV5-1 and TRBJ2-5, the full variable domain is KAGVTQTPRYLIKTRGQQVTLSCSPISGHRSVSWYQQTPGQGLQFLFEYFSETQRNKGNFPGRFSGRQFSNSRSEMNVSTLELGDSALYLCASSLAGWQGTETQYFGPGTRLLVL.

V usage is TRBV19 and J usage is TRBJ2-1, with 9 bases that match TRBD1. The CDR3 sequence is 14 residues long. The V segment lost 7 bases and the J segment 4 bases; nucleotides outside the gene matches: 5. Germline CDR1 LNHDA, CDR2 SQIVND (reference sequence). CDR3 region: CASKQGALYNEQFF. As DNA, the CDR3 is TGTGCCAGTAAACAGGGGGCTTTGTACAATGAGCAGTTCTTC.

This clone was detected once. Within the sample, other DNA sequences also encode this same CDR3. The rearrangement joins TRBV30 to TRBJ2-5, with D perhaps TRBD2 (5 bases). The DNA end favors TRBJ2-7, so the J call may be wrong. The length of the CDR3 is 12 residues. Germline V gives CDR1 GTSNPN, CDR2 SVGIG (reference sequence). The CDR3 is CAWSGGSYEQYF. In nucleotides, the CDR3 is TGTGCCTGGAGTGGCGGGTCCTACGAGCAGTACTTC.

The chain uses TRBV28 and TRBJ2-1; 9 bases fit TRBD2. In germline, CDR1 is MDHEN, CDR2 SYDVKM. Germline trimming cut 5 bases from V and 5 bases from J; bases unmatched to any gene: 13. The CDR3 totals 17 residues. CDR3 sequence: CASSHPSGLAGNNEQFF. The CDR3 DNA reads TGTGCCAGCAGTCATCCATCGGGGCTAGCGGGGAACAATGAGCAGTTCTTC.

The chain carries TRBV5-1 and TRBJ2-3, with a possible D match to TRBD1 (6 bases). This CDR3 spans 15 amino acids. The ends were cut back, 0 bases at V and 3 bases at J, with 11 bases in the middle. Per germline, CDR1 SGHRS and CDR2 YFSETQ. CDR3 sequence (DNA): TGCGCCAGCAGCTTGGCAGGGGCCAAGACAGATACGCAGTATTTT. The encoded protein is CASSLAGAKTDTQYF. The entire variable domain, with the rest obtained from reference TRBV5-1 and TRBJ2-3, is as follows: KAGVTQTPRYLIKTRGQQVTLSCSPISGHRSVSWYQQTPGQGLQFLFEYFSETQRNKGNFPGRFSGRQFSNSRSEMNVSTLELGDSALYLCASSLAGAKTDTQYFGPGTRLTVL.

The rearrangement joins TRBV4-1 to TRBJ2-3, with a possible D match to TRBD2 (5 bases). This CDR3 comprises 19 residues. Germline CDR1 reads MGHRA; CDR2 reads YSYEKL. V lost 1 base, J lost 0 bases, and 20 bases lay in between. CDR3 protein: CASSQGLRWLSPSTDTQYF. In DNA form, the CDR3 reads TGCGCCAGCAGCCAAGGACTAAGGTGGCTAAGTCCTAGCACAGATACGCAGTATTTT.

The chain employs TRBV7-9 and TRBJ1-2; no definite D call. Trimming left V 5 bases short and J 5 bases short, with 15 bases between. Germline CDR1 and CDR2: SEHNR and FQNEAQ (reference sequence). This CDR3 is 14 amino acids long. This CDR3 reads CASSRPFSGYGYTF. The CDR3 DNA follows: TGTGCCAGCAGCCGACCGTTTAGCGGATATGGCTACACCTTC.

The sample holds a few counts of this clone. This sample also contains other DNA sequences that code for the same CDR3. The chain joins TRBV2 to TRBJ1-1; D gene uncertain. CDR3 size: 11 residues. CDR1 SNHLY and CDR2 FYNNEI come from the germline V gene. V was shortened by 5 bases and J by 2 bases, with 3 bases between the two germline ends. CDR3 DNA sequence: TGTGCCAGCAGTCTAAACACTGAAGCTTTCTTT. Amino acid sequence: CASSLNTEAFF.

The chain uses TRBV6-6 and TRBJ1-3; D is unresolved. V was trimmed by 8 bases and J by 8 bases, leaving 7 bases between them. The CDR3 is 10 residues long. Per the germline V gene, CDR1 is MNHNY and CDR2 is SVGAGI (reference sequence). CDR3 nucleotides: TGTGCCAGCGGGCGAGACACCATATATTTT. Protein sequence: CASGRDTIYF.

J is TRBJ2-1 and V is TRBV9; TRBD2 is a possible D gene (5 bases). Trimming stripped 0 bases from V and 6 bases from J, with 13 bases between. Germline CDR1 reads SGDLS; CDR2 reads YYNGEE. CDR3 length equals 15 residues. The CDR3 nucleotides read TGTGCCAGCAGCGTAGAGGTCGGGATAATCAATGAGCAGTTCTTC. Its translation: CASSVEVGIINEQFF.

In DNA, the CDR3 is TGTGCCAGCAGCCTCGCTAGATCCGGAGGTCAAGAGACCCAGTACTTC. This codes for CASSLARSGGQETQYF. The chain couples TRBV9 to TRBJ2-5, with a possible D match to TRBD2 (5 bases). Germline V CDR1 and CDR2: SGDLS, YYNGEE. Trimming removed 4 bases from V and 2 bases from J, with 18 bases in between. The CDR3 runs to 16 residues.

The gene calls are TRBV10-3 and TRBJ2-5; the D gene is possibly TRBD1 (5 bases). The CDR3 contains 13 residues. CDR1 is ENHRY, CDR2 SYGVKD, per germline. Trimming removed 8 bases at V and 5 bases at J, with 15 bases between. The CDR3 is CAIQGKLQETQYF. CDR3 bases: TGTGCCATCCAGGGCAAGTTACAGGAGACCCAGTACTTC.

The chain employs TRBV5-4 and TRBJ1-5; D gene ambiguous. This CDR3 comprises 15 residues. The V and J ends lost 5 bases and 2 bases respectively, with 14 bases between them. The germline V gene encodes CDR1 SGHNT and CDR2 YYREEE (reference sequence). This CDR3 reads CASSPGLGGNQPQHF. Written as DNA, the CDR3 is TGTGCCAGCAGTCCGGGCCTCGGAGGCAATCAGCCCCAGCATTTT.

With regard to this clone: The same CDR3 arises from other DNA sequences in this sample as well. The CDR3 region is CASSLGGTDTQYF. Here the CDR3 DNA reads TGTGCCAGCAGCTTGGGAGGTACAGATACGCAGTATTTT. V usage is TRBV7-3 and J usage is TRBJ2-3, with D perhaps TRBD2 (6 bases). Germline V lookup: CDR1 SGHTA, CDR2 FQGTGA. The V end lost 3 bases, the J end lost 3 bases, and 7 bases lay between the germline ends. The length of the CDR3 is 13 residues.

The rearrangement joins TRBV20-1 to TRBJ1-1; a weak D match, TRBD1 (5 bases). V was pared by 6 bases and J by 8 bases, with 13 bases between. This CDR3 spans 11 amino acids. CDR1 is DFQATT, CDR2 SNEGSKA, per germline (reference sequence). DNA of the CDR3: TGCAGTGCAAGACAGTATATAGAAGCTTTCTTT. Protein sequence: CSARQYIEAFF.

CDR3 loop: CASSTRGVPYINEQFF. The DNA of the CDR3 is TGTGCCAGCAGCACCAGAGGGGTCCCGTACATCAATGAGCAGTTCTTC. The V and J genes are TRBV11-2 and TRBJ2-1; D might be TRBD1 or TRBD2, each matching 5 bases. The V gene's germline CDR1 is SGHAT and CDR2 FQNNGV. The CDR3 is 16 amino acids. The V end lost 5 bases, the J end lost 6 bases, and 20 bases lay between the germline ends.

V is TRBV7-9 and J is TRBJ2-3; D gene uncertain. Per germline, CDR1 SEHNR and CDR2 FQNEAQ (reference sequence). Trimming removed 10 bases at V and 5 bases at J, with 10 bases between. The CDR3 has 11 amino acids. CDR3 nucleotides: TGTGCCACAACCCAGCGAGATACGCAGTATTTT. Amino acids: CATTQRDTQYF.

CDR3 sequence: CASSFVGQTGNTIYF. The DNA of the CDR3 is TGTGCCAGCAGTTTCGTCGGTCAGACTGGAAACACCATATATTTT. This chain connects TRBV28 to TRBJ1-3; D uncertain. Deletions cut 3 bases from V and 2 bases from J, with 11 bases between. The germline CDR1 and CDR2 sequences are MDHEN and SYDVKM. The CDR3 is 15 residues long.

The rearrangement joins TRBV19 to TRBJ2-2; 11 bases are a match to TRBD2. Germline values: CDR1 LNHDA, CDR2 SQIVND (reference sequence). The CDR3 length is 16 residues. Trimming took 5 bases from V and 2 from J; bases not matched to a gene: 4. The CDR3 protein is CASSQGTSGNTGELFF. In DNA form, the CDR3 reads TGTGCCAGTAGTCAAGGGACTAGCGGTAACACCGGGGAGCTGTTTTTT.